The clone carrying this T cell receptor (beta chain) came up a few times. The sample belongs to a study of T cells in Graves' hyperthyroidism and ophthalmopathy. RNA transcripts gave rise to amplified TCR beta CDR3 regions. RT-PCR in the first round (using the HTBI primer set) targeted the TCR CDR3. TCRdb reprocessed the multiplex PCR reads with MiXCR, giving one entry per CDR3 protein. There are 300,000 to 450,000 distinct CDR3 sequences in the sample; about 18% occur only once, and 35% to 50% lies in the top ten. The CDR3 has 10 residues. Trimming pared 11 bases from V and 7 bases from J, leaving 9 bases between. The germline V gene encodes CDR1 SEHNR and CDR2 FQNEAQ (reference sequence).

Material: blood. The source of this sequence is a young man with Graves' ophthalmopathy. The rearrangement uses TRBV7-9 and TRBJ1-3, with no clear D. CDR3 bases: TGTGCCTCCGCGATTAACACCATATATTTT. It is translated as CASAINTIYF.